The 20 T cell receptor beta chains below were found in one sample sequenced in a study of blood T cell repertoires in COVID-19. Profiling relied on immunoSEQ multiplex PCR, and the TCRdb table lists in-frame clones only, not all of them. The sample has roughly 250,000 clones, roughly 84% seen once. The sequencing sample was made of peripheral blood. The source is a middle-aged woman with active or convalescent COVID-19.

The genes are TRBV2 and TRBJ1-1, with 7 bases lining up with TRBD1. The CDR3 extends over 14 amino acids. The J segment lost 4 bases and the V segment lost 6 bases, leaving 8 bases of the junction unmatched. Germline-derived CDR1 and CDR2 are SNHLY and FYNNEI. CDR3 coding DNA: TGTGCCAGCAGAGTAGGTTCAGGGGGCACTGAAGCTTTCTTT. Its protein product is CASRVGSGGTEAFF.

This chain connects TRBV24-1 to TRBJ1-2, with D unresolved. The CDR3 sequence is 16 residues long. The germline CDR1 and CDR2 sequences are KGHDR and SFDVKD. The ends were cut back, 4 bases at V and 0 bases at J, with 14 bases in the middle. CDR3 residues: CATSDSRGPTNYGYTF. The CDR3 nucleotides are TGTGCCACCAGTGACTCCCGTGGCCCAACTAACTATGGCTACACCTTC.

CDR3 nucleotide sequence: TGTGCCAGCAGCTCGGGAGGCAGGGGGCTGATGAGCAATCAGCCCCAGCATTTT. Protein product: CASSSGGRGLMSNQPQHF. The chain recombines TRBV7-9 with TRBJ1-5, with 8 bases matching TRBD1. The CDR3 spans 18 residues. Germline V gene sequence: CDR1 SEHNR, CDR2 FQNEAQ (reference sequence). The ends lost 4 bases at V and 1 base at J; junction bases unmatched: 12.

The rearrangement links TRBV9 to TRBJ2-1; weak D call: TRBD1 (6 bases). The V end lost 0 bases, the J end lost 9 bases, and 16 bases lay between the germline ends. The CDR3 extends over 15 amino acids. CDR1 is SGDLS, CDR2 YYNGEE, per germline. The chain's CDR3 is CASSVAVSPQGEQFF. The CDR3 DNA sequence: TGTGCCAGCAGCGTAGCGGTAAGCCCACAGGGTGAGCAGTTCTTC.

The CDR3 spells CSVFAGGNQPLGYTF. The CDR3 DNA follows: TGCAGCGTTTTCGCAGGGGGCAACCAGCCCCTGGGCTACACCTTC. V usage is TRBV29-1 and J usage is TRBJ1-2, with 8 bases matching TRBD1. Per the germline V gene, CDR1 is SQVTM and CDR2 is ANQGSEA. The length of the CDR3 is 15 residues. The J segment lost 8 bases and the V segment lost 5 bases, leaving 16 bases of the junction unmatched.

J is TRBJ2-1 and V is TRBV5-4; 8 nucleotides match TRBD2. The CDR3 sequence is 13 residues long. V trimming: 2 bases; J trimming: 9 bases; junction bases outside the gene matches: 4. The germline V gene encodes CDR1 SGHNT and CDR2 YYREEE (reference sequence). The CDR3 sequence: CASSFGTSREQFF. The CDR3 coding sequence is TGTGCCAGCAGCTTCGGGACTAGTCGTGAGCAGTTCTTC. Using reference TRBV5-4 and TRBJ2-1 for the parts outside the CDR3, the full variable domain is ETGVTQSPTHLIKTRGQQVTLRCSSQSGHNTVSWYQQALGQGPQFIFQYYREEENGRGNFPPRFSGLQFPNYSSELNVNALELDDSALYLCASSFGTSREQFFGPGTRLTVL.

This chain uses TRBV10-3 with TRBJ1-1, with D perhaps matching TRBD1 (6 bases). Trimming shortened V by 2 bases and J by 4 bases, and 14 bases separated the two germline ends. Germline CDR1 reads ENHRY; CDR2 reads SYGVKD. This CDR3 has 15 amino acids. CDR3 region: CAISEGRGRSTEAFF. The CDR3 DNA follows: TGTGCCATCAGTGAGGGCAGGGGACGTTCCACTGAAGCTTTCTTT.

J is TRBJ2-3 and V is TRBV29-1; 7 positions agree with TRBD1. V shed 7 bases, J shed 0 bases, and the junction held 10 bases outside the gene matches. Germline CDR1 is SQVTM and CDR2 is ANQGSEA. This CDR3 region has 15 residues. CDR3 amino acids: CSGQLGTASTDTQYF. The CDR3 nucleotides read TGCAGCGGACAACTAGGGACAGCCAGCACAGATACGCAGTATTTT.

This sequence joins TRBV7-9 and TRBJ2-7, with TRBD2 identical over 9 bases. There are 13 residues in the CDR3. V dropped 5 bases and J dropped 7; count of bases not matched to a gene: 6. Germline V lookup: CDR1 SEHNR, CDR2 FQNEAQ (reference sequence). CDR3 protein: CASSRGTSSEQYV. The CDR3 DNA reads TGTGCCAGCAGCCGCGGGACTAGCAGTGAGCAGTACGTC.

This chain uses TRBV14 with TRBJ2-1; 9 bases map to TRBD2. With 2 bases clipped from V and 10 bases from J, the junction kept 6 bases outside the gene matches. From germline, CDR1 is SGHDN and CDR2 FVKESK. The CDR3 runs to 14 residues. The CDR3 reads CASSQRGGAKEQFF. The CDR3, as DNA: TGTGCCAGCAGCCAACGCGGGGGGGCAAAAGAGCAGTTCTTC.

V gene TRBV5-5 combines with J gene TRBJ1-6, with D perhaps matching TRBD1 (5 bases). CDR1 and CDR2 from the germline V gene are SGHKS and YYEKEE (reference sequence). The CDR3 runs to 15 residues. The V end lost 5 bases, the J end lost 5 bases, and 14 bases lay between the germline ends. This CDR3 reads CASSYLGGDNSPLHF. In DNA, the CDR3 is TGTGCCAGCAGTTACCTCGGGGGGGATAATTCACCCCTCCACTTT.

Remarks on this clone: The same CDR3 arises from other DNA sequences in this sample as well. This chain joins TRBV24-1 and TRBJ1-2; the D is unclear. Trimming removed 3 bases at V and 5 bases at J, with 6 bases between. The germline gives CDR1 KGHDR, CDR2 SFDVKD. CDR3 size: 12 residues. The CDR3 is CATSDTVYGYTF. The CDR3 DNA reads TGTGCCACCAGTGATACGGTATATGGCTACACCTTC.

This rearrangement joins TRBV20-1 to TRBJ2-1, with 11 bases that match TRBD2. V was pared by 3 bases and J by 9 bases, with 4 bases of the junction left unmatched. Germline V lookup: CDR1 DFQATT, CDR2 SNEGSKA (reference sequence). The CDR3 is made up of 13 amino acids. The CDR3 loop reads CSASSGGAVEQFF. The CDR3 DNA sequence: TGCAGTGCTAGTAGCGGGGGGGCGGTTGAGCAGTTCTTC.

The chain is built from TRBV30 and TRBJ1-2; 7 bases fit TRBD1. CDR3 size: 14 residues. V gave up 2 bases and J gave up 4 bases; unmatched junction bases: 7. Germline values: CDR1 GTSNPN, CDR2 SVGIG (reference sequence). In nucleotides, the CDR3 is TGTGCCTGGAGTAGCTACAGGGGCTCCTATGGCTACACCTTC. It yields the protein CAWSSYRGSYGYTF. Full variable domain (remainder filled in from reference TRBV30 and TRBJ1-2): SQTIHQWPATLVQPVGSPLSLECTVEGTSNPNLYWYRQAAGRGLQLLFYSVGIGQISSEVPQNLSASRPQDRQFILSSKKLLLSDSGFYLCAWSSYRGSYGYTFGSGTRLTVV.

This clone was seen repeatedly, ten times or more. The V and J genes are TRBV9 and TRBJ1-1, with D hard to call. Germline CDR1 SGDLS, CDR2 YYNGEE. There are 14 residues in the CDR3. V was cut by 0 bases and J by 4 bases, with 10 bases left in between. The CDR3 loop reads CASSVEPRGTEAFF. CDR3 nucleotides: TGTGCCAGCAGCGTAGAGCCGCGGGGCACTGAAGCTTTCTTT.

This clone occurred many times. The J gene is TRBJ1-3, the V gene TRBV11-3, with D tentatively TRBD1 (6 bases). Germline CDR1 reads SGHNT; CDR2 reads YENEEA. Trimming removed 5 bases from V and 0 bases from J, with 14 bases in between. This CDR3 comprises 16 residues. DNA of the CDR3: TGTGCCAGCAGCCCGGGGCAGGGGCACTCTGGAAACACCATATATTTT. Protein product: CASSPGQGHSGNTIYF. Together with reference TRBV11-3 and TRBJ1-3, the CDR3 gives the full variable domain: EAGVVQSPRYKIIEKKQPVAFWCNPISGHNTLYWYLQNLGQGPELLIRYENEEAVDDSQLPKDRFSAERLKGVDSTLKIQPAELGDSAVYLCASSPGQGHSGNTIYFGEGSWLTVV.

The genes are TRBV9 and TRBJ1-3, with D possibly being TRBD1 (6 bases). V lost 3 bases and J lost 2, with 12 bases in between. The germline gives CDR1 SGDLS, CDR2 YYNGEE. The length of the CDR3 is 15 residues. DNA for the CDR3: TGTGCCAGCAGCGGACAGGCTTCCCCTGGAAACACCATATATTTT. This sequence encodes CASSGQASPGNTIYF.

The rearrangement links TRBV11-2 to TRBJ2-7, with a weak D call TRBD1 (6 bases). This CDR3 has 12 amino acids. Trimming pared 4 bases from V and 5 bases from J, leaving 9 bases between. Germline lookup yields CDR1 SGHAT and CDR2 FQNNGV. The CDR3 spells CASSSQGNEQYF. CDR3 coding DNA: TGTGCCAGCAGCTCCCAGGGGAACGAGCAGTACTTC.

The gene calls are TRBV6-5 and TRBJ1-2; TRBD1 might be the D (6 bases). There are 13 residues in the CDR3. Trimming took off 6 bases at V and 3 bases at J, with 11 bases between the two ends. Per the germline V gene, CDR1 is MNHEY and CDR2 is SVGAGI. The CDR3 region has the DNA TGTGCCAGCAGGGCCAGGGGTGACTATGGCTACACCTTC. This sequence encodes CASRARGDYGYTF.

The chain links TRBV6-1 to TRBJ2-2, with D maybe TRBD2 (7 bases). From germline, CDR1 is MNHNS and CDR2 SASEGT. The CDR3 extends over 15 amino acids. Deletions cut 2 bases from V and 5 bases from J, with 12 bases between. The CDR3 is CASSEPGGGTGELFF. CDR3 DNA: TGTGCCAGCAGTGAACCGGGGGGCGGGACCGGGGAGCTGTTTTTT.